The following is a T cell receptor beta chain sequence with its context. Its antigen is still unknown. Base-call qualities are not available, and no considerably larger clone is one nucleotide away. The sample comes from a study of shared clonotypes between healthy human individuals (dated by TCRdb to the early 2020s). Context from the whole study: Three men and a couple of women, aged 18 to 49 years, made up the cohort. For each donor, CD4 naive and CD4 memory were each run on three plates, CD8 naive on two plates, and CD8 memory on one plate. Different laboratories and diverse techniques were used to prepare libraries and sequence TCR repertoires, to increase sequencing depth and limit assay-specific biases. The study deeply sequenced blood TCR repertoires of five healthy adults to estimate repertoire size and the extent of clonotype sharing between individuals. Per donor, leukapheresis produced somewhere between about 0.8 and 9 billion PBMCs.

Beyond this particular receptor, the publication reports: Pairwise subsampling led to the expectation that sequencing depth would affect the degree of clonotype sharing among donors. Compared with non-shared clonotypes, clonotypes shared by all four sorted-subset donors had higher generation probabilities. Naive subsets generally had larger estimated clonotype richness than memory subsets. When several donors were compared, the shared fraction of clonotypes was approximately 5% for naive CD4, about 4% for naive CD8, 2% to 2.5% for memory CD4, and approximately 0.4% for memory CD8. Sampling was restricted to blood, and TCR repertoires in tissues likely differ from the TCR repertoires found in blood. Rarefaction of sorted-subset datasets indicated incomplete sequencing despite the large sequencing depth. Because the study included only a small number of donors, the genetic and exposure-history diversity represented was limited.

Per the germline V gene (reference sequence), SGHAT is the CDR1 and FQDESV is the CDR2. The V and J ends are trimmed by 3 bases and 1 base, leaving 13 bases between them. The CDR3 spans 16 residues, from the cysteine through the phenylalanine. Only the CDR3 portion is preserved as DNA: 48 bases, with reading frame beginning at the first base. The donors were healthy, HIV-negative adults who had no recently reported acute infections or vaccinations. Only Caucasian adults living in Nashville, Tennessee, USA were represented among the donors. CD4+ T cells were enriched by magnetic negative selection; naive cells were then positively selected on CD45RA, and the negative fraction formed the memory subset. Blood was collected by leukapheresis, and PBMCs were isolated by Ficoll-Histopaque density gradient centrifugation and then cryopreserved in liquid nitrogen vapor phase. Analytical flow cytometry was used to check the purity and quantity of each magnetically sorted T cell population. From each sorted fraction, genomic DNA was isolated and quantified by UV absorbance on a Nanodrop 2000c.

TCR CDR3 regions were amplified from genomic DNA by multiplex PCR using the deep immunoSEQ assay. For each cell subset, the extracted genomic DNA was distributed evenly across all wells of several immunoSEQ 96-well plates, and each plate served as one replicate. For sorted subsets, roughly 190 ng of genomic DNA, equivalent to 25,000 to 35,000 T cell genomes, went into each replicate PCR. Purified libraries were measured with a Qubit 3.0 fluorometer, size-checked on a Bioanalyzer 2100, and measured again with the KAPA Library Quantification kit. Every immunoSEQ 96-well plate was sequenced on a dedicated single-read 150-cycle Illumina NextSeq 550 flow cell. For the original study's pipeline: Because only junctional sequences without quality scores were contained in the immunoSEQ output, filtering matching that applied to full-length reads could not be performed. Sequences were annotated with PyIR, a Python wrapper for IgBLAST v1.9, using IMGT germline references to assign V/J genes and CDR3. Reads were removed for weak V/J assignments (E-value above 1e-6), missing CDR3, stop codons, out-of-frame junctions, or ambiguous translated residues. V3J clonotypes were defined by identical inferred V gene, J gene, and CDR3 amino acid sequence. To compute the percentage overlap between repertoires, the number of shared unique clonotypes was divided by the size of the smaller repertoire. Three approaches were used to assess repertoire richness: RTK rarefaction, the Chao1 estimator, and Recon v2.1 estimates of unobserved clonotypes. For all TCRbeta clonotypes obtained by the gDNA method from several donors, generation probabilities were computed with OLGA. TCRdb stores this immuneACCESS table with in-frame sequences only. Part of the clones is absent; in the studies checked, under half of the shortfall reflects unresolved V genes, and no reason is known for the rest. Clone size and the V and J calls come from that table; the DNA yielded D and trimming. A total of over a million clones appear in this sample, around 97% of them only once. Together, the top ten hold about 1.2% of the sample.

The V and J segments used are TRBV11-1 and TRBJ2-1, and possibly TRBD2, on 6 matching bases. Material: naive CD4+ T cells sorted from blood. The sample's cell subset or site label, decoded: CD45RA+ positively selected. This clonotype was sampled from a man aged 25 to 40 in good health. The bases read TGTGCCAGCAGCTTGGGGTCCGGGGGTTCCTACAATGAGCAGTTCTTC. It translates as CASSLGSGGSYNEQFF.